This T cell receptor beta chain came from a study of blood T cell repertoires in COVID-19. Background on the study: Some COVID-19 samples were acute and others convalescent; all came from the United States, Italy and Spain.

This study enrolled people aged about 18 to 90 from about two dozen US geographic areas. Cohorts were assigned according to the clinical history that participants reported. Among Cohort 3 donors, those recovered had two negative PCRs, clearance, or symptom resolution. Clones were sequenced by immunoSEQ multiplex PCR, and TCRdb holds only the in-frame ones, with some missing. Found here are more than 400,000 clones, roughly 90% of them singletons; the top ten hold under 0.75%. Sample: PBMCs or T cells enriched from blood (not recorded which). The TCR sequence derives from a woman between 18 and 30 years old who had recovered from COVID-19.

CDR3 sequence reads: CASSLADGPGVETQYF. The CDR3 nucleotides are TGCGCCAGCAGCTTGGCCGACGGACCGGGAGTGGAGACCCAGTACTTC. This chain links TRBV5-1 with TRBJ2-5; maybe TRBD2 (6 bases). Germline values: CDR1 SGHRS, CDR2 YFSETQ. The CDR3 runs to 16 residues. Deletions cut 0 bases from V and 5 bases from J, with 17 bases between.